This TCR beta chain was profiled in a study of PD-1 blockade in classical Hodgkin lymphoma. Sample time point: cycle 4 day 1 (C4D1), after less than 7 weeks of nivolumab. Each patient experienced a relapse that followed autologous stem cell transplantation, and brentuximab vedotin exposure varied. Only in-frame clones appear in the TCRdb table, and some are missing; sequencing was by immunoSEQ multiplex PCR. This sample has approximately 27,000 clones, with about 80% found just once. Trimming cost V 1 base and J 2 bases, with 9 bases left between them. Germline V gene lookup returns CDR1 SGHTS and CDR2 YDEGEE. The CDR3 loop spans 14 amino acids.

The clonotype originates from a human donor with classical Hodgkin lymphoma. The sample in question was peripheral blood mononuclear cells (PBMCs), obtained before the fourth cycle of nivolumab. This chain joins TRBV5-8 and TRBJ1-1; D ambiguous. The CDR3 DNA sequence: TGTGCCAGCAGCTTGATAGTAACCAACACTGAAGCTTTCTTT. This gives the protein CASSLIVTNTEAFF.